This T cell receptor (beta chain) was obtained from a study of siplizumab effects on memory and regulatory T cells (dated by TCRdb to between 2018 and 2020). With respect to the entire study: The study examined how the anti-CD2 antibody siplizumab affects alloreactive T-cell subsets in allogeneic mixed lymphocyte reactions built from human PBMCs.

Sorted unstimulated T cells and proliferating T cells recovered from mixed lymphocyte reactions underwent TCRbeta CDR3 sequencing. Fresh whole blood from more than 8 HLA-typed healthy donors was used as the source from which PBMCs were isolated. Overall study results and their limits: The suppressive function of proliferating Tregs from siplizumab cultures was not functionally confirmed. Siplizumab significantly reduced the cumulative frequency of alloreactive sequences traceable to unstimulated CD4+ memory T cells. Roughly 75-96% of proliferating CD4+ or CD8+ clones could not be assigned a naive or memory phenotype. Because sequences below about 10^-5 frequency were poorly captured, only a minor fraction of alloreactive clones could be mapped to unstimulated subsets. Among mappable alloreactive CD4+ clones, the Treg-derived fraction averaged around 69% with siplizumab versus around 27% in control reactions. Unstimulated naive T cells appeared to be more diverse than memory T cells, and naive cells seemed to make a substantial contribution to the alloresponse.

Libraries were constructed by the immunoSEQ multiplex PCR assay. The deep sequencing platform assayed some 90,000 TCR templates per sample. Genomic DNA extracted from sorted T cells was used for TCRbeta CDR3 sequencing. In the authors' own workflow: The R programming language was used for the clonal analysis of the TCRbeta CDR3 data. Unstimulated samples were compared with post-reaction CFSE-low samples to define alloreactive CD4+ and CD8+ clones. Regulatory or non-regulatory origin was assigned to alloreactive CD4+ clones by matching of sequences to sorted unstimulated Treg and non-Treg repertoires. The table comes from immuneACCESS by way of TCRdb, which keeps in-frame sequences with V and J called. Part of the clones is missing from these tables; in studies checked, under half for an unresolved V gene and the rest for unknown reasons. V, J and clone size are those of that table, while D and trimming were read from the DNA. This sample is represented by more than 75,000 clones; roughly 93% of them were singletons. Clones ranked in the top ten supply roughly 7.1% of the sample.

Trimming leaves V shorter by 0 bases and J shorter by 4 bases, with the junction holding 3 bases beyond the gene matches. From the germline V gene, CDR1 is SGHDT and CDR2 is YYEEEE. From cysteine to phenylalanine, the CDR3 is 15 amino acids long. CDR3 DNA only is kept here, 45 bases in frame from base 1. Comments on this clone: Its antigen remains unidentified. No base quality values were provided; no much bigger clone lies one nucleotide off.

Sequencing input: CD8+ T cells sorted from blood. The clonotype was recovered from a human donor in good health. The sequence joins TRBV5-6 to TRBJ1-4, with 7 middle bases fitting TRBD1. The nucleotides read TGTGCCAGCAGCTTGGGGACAGGACATAATGAAAAACTGTTTTTT. Its product reads: CASSLGTGHNEKLFF.